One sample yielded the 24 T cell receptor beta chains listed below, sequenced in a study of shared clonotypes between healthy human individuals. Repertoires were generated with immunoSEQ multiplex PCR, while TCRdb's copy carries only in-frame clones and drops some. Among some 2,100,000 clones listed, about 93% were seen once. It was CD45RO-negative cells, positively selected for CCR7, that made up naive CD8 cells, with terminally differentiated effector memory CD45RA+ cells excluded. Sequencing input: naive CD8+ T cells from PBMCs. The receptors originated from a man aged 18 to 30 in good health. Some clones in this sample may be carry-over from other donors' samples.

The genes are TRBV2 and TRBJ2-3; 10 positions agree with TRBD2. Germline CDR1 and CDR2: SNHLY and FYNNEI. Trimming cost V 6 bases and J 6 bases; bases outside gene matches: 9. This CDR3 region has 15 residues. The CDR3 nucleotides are TGTGCCAGCAGCGCGATTCTAGCGGGAGACGATACGCAGTATTTT. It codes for CASSAILAGDDTQYF.

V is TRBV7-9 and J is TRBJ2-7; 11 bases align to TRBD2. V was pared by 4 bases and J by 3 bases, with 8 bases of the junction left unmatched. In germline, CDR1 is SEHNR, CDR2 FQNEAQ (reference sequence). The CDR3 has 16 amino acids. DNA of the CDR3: TGTGCCAGCAGCTCCTCGACTAGCGGGACTTTCTACGAGCAGTACTTC. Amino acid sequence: CASSSSTSGTFYEQYF.

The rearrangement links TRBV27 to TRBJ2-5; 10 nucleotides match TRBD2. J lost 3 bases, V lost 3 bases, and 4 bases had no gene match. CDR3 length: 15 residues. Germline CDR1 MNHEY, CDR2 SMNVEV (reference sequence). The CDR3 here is CASSFASGSEETQYF. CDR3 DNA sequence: TGTGCCAGCAGTTTCGCTAGCGGGAGTGAAGAGACCCAGTACTTC.

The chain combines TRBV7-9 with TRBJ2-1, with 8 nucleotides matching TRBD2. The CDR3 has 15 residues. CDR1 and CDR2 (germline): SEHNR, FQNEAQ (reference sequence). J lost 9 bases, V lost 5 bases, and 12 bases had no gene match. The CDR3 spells CASSLPGTRLFEQFF. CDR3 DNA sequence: TGTGCCAGCAGCCTTCCGGGGACTAGGTTGTTTGAGCAGTTCTTC.

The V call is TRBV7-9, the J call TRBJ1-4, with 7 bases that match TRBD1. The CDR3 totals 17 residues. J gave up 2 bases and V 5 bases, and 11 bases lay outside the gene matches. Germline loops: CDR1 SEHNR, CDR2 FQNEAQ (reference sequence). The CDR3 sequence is CASSKSDRALTNEKLFF. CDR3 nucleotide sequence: TGTGCCAGCAGCAAAAGCGACAGGGCTCTCACTAATGAAAAACTGTTTTTT.

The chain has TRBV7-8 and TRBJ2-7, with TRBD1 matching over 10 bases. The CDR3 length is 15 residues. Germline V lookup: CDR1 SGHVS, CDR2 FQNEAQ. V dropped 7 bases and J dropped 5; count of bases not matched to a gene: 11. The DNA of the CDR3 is TGTGCCAGCACCTCATACCGGGACAGGGGCCACGAGCAGTACTTC. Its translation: CASTSYRDRGHEQYF.

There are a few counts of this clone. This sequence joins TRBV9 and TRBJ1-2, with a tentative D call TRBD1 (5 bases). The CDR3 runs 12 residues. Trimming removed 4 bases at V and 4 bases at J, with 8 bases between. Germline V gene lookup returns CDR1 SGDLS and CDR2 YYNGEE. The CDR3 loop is CASSPTGYGYTF. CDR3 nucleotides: TGTGCCAGCAGCCCAACAGGCTATGGCTACACCTTC.

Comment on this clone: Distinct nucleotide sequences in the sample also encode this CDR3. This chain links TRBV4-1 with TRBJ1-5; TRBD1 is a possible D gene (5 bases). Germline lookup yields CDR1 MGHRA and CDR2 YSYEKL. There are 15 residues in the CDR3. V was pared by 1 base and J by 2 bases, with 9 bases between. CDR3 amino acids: CASSQVRGGNQPQHF. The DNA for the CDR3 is TGCGCCAGCAGCCAAGTTCGGGGGGGCAATCAGCCCCAGCATTTT.

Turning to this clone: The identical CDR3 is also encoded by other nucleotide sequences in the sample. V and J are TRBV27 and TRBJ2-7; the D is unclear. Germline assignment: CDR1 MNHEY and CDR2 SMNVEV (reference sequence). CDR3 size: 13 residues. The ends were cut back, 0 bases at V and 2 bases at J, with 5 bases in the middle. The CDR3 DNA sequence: TGTGCCAGCAGTTTATCCTTGGCCTACGAGCAGTACTTC. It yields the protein CASSLSLAYEQYF.

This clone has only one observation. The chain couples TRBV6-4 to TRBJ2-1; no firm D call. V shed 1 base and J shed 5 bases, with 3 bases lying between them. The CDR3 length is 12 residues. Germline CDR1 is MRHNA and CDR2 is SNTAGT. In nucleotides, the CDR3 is TGTGCCAGCAGTGACTTTAACAATGAGCAGTTCTTC. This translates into CASSDFNNEQFF.

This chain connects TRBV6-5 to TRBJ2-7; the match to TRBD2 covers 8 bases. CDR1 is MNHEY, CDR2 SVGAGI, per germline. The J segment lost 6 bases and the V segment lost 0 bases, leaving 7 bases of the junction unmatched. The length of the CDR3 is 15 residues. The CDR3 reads CASSYSLAVSVEQYF. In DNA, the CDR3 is TGTGCCAGCAGTTACTCACTAGCGGTATCGGTCGAGCAGTACTTC.

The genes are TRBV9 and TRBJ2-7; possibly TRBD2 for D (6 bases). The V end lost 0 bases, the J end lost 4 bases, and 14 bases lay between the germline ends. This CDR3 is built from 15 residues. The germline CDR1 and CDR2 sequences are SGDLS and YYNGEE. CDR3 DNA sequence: TGTGCCAGCAGCGTAGACGGGATTCGGGGGTACGAGCAGTACTTC. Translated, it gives CASSVDGIRGYEQYF.

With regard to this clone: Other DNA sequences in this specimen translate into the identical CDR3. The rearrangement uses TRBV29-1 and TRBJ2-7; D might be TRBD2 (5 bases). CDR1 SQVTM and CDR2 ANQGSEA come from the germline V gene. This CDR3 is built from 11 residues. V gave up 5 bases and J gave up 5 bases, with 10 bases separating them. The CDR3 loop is CSVPGLDEQYF. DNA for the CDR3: TGCAGCGTTCCCGGACTTGACGAGCAGTACTTC.

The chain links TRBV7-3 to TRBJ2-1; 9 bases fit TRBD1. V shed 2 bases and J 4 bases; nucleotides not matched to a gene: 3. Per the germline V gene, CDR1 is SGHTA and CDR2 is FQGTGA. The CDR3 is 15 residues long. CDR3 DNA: TGTGCCAGCAGCTTAGTGGGACAGGGATACAATGAGCAGTTCTTC. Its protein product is CASSLVGQGYNEQFF.

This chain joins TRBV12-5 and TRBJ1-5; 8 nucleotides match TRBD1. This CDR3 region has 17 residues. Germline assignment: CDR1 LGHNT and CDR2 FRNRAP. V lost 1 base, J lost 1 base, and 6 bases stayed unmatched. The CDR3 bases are TGTGCTAGTGGTTTGGGGACAGGGAGAGTAAGCAATCAGCCCCAGCATTTT. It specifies CASGLGTGRVSNQPQHF.

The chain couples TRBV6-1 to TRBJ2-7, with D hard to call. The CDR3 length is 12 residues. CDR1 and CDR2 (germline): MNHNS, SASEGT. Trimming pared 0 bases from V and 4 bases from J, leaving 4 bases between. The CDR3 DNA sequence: TGTGCCAGCAGTGAAGCGCGGTACGAGCAGTACTTC. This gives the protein CASSEARYEQYF.

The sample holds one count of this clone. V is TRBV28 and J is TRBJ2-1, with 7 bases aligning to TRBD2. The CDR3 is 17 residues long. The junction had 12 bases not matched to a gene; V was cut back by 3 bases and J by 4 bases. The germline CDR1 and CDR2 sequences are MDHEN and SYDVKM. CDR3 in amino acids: CASSFYLRLAAYNEQFF. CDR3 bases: TGTGCCAGCAGTTTCTACCTAAGACTAGCCGCATACAATGAGCAGTTCTTC.

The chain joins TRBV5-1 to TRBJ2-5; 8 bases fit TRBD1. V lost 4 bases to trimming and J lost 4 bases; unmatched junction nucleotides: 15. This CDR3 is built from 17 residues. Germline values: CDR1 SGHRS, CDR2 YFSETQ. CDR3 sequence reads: CASSGVYDRGRGETQYF. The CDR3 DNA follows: TGCGCCAGCAGCGGGGTCTACGACAGGGGTAGGGGAGAGACCCAGTACTTC. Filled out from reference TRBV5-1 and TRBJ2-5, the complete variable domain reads KAGVTQTPRYLIKTRGQQVTLSCSPISGHRSVSWYQQTPGQGLQFLFEYFSETQRNKGNFPGRFSGRQFSNSRSEMNVSTLELGDSALYLCASSGVYDRGRGETQYFGPGTRLLVL.

The CDR3 DNA follows: TGTGCCAGCAGTTACACGGTAAATCAGCCCCAGCATTTT. This encodes CASSYTVNQPQHF. The chain employs TRBV6-6 and TRBJ1-5; D unresolved. CDR1 and CDR2 (germline): MNHNY, SVGAGI (reference sequence). The CDR3 is 13 residues long. V was cut by 2 bases and J by 4 bases, with 6 bases left in between.

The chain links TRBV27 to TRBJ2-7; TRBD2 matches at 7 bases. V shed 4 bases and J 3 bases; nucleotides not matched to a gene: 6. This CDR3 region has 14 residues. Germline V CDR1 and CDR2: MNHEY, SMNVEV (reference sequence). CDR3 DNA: TGTGCCAGCAGTTGGGCCAGCGGGAACTACGAGCAGTACTTC. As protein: CASSWASGNYEQYF.

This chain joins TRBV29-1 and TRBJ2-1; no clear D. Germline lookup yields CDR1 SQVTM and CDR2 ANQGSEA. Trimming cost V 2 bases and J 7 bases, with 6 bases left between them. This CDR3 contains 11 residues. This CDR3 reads CSVENGNEQFF. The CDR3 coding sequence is TGCAGCGTTGAAAACGGGAATGAGCAGTTCTTC.

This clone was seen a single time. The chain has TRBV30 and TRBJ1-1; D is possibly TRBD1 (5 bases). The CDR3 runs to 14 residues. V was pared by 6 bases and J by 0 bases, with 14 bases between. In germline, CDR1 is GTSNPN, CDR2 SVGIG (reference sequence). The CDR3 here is CACLDSTLNTEAFF. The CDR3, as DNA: TGTGCCTGCCTCGACAGCACCCTGAACACTGAAGCTTTCTTT.

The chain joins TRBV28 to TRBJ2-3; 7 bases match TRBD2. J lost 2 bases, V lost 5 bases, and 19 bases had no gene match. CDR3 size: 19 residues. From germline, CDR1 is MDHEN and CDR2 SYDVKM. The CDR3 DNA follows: TGTGCCAGCAGTGGGGGAGGGGCTTTCGCGGAGTTCGCCACAGATACGCAGTATTTT. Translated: CASSGGGAFAEFATDTQYF.

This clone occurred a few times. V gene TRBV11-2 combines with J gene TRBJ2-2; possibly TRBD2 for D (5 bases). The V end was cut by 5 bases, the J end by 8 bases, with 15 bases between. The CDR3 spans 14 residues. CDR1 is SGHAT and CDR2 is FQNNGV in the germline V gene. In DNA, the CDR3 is TGTGCCAGCAGCAACCGGGGTCAGGAGGGGGAGCTGTTTTTT. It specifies CASSNRGQEGELFF.